The following is a TCR beta chain sequence with its context. Antigen specificity is unknown. This record belongs to a study of T cells in Graves' hyperthyroidism and ophthalmopathy. Study-wide context: Sampling of peripheral blood happened at initial diagnosis, prior to any treatment.

Study findings and constraints: Most thyroid clonotypes with frequency above 0.001 were detected in blood.

The TCR beta CDR3 regions underwent amplification using RNA transcripts as the source. RT-PCR in the first round (using the HTBI primer set) targeted the TCR CDR3. TCRdb re-called the multiplex PCR reads through MiXCR, storing one row per CDR3 protein. The table includes around 700,000 distinct CDR3 sequences, 30% to 40% detected once. Orbital computed tomography, thyroid ultrasound, serum thyroxine and TRAb, and clinical symptoms together informed the diagnoses. The PBMCs were sourced from fresh peripheral blood (less than 11 ml). The germline CDR1 and CDR2 sequences are KGHDR and SFDVKD. The CDR3 loop spans 14 amino acids. V lost 0 bases and J lost 4, with 7 bases in between.

Material: blood. The chain uses TRBV24-1 and TRBJ2-3; D remains unclear. This TCR derives from a woman between 40 and 50 years old with Graves' hyperthyroidism. The CDR3 protein is CATSDLHVPDTQYF. In DNA, the CDR3 is TGTGCCACCAGTGATTTGCATGTACCAGATACGCAGTATTTT.